This T cell receptor (beta chain) was captured by sequencing in a study of Ad26.COV2.S vaccination and SARS-CoV-2 variants. Study summary: Ad26.COV2.S given intramuscularly, once or twice 56 days apart.

Study outcomes and limitations: Vaccine recipients had higher spike-specific TCR breadth than placebo recipients. Vaccine and placebo groups showed comparable non-spike TCR breadth.

As for this clone: Its antigen is currently unknown.

The treatment is: roughly 19 received Ad26.COV2.S at low or high dose, single or two shots; roughly five received placebo; per-sample allocation not given. Collection of samples fell on day 63 after the first vaccine or placebo injection. Here immunoSEQ multiplex PCR was the method, and the copy in TCRdb shows in-frame clones only, minus some. The sample has approximately 420,000 clones, less than 90% seen once. This sequence originates from a person aged 18-65 years who received the Ad26.COV2.S COVID-19 vaccine or a placebo. The sequencing used peripheral blood, collected in a trial of Ad26.COV2.S vaccine versus placebo.

CDR3 nucleotides: TGTGCCAGCAGTTTATCTTCGGGGGAAACCAATGAGCAGTTCTTC. Protein product: CASSLSSGETNEQFF. The V call is TRBV27, the J call TRBJ2-1, with D possibly TRBD2 on 6 matching bases. The CDR3 contains 15 residues. Trimming took off 0 bases at V and 6 bases at J, with 12 bases between the two ends. The germline V gene has CDR1 MNHEY and CDR2 SMNVEV (reference sequence).